This is a list of T cell receptor beta chains from one sample in a study of blood T cell repertoires in COVID-19. Method: immunoSEQ multiplex PCR; TCRdb's copy keeps in-frame clones and lacks some. The table shows more than 200,000 clones, with 75% to 90% occurring only once. Sequenced input: PBMCs or T cells enriched from blood (not recorded which). The receptor set was obtained from a woman under 40 who had been exposed to COVID-19. The CDR3 runs from the conserved cysteine through the conserved F or W. D genes are given only for firm matches.

j_call	v_call	d_call	cdr3_aa	cdr3_nt
TRBJ2-3	TRBV27	.	CASSPTGTDTQYF	TGTGCCAGCAGCCCTACAGGGACAGATACGCAGTATTTT
TRBJ2-5	TRBV3-1/TRBV3-2	TRBD2	CASRQGLAGETQYF	TGTGCCAGCAGACAAGGACTAGCGGGAGAGACCCAGTACTTC
TRBJ1-1	TRBV5-6	.	CASSYQGRVNTEAFF	TGTGCCAGCAGCTACCAGGGTCGGGTGAACACTGAAGCTTTCTTT
TRBJ1-4	TRBV19	.	CASSMDPQGEKLFF	TGTGCCAGTAGTATGGATCCCCAGGGTGAAAAACTGTTTTTT
TRBJ1-1	TRBV2	TRBD1	CASSNTGVNTEAFF	TGTGCCAGCAGCAATACAGGGGTGAACACTGAAGCTTTCTTT
TRBJ2-1	TRBV27	.	CASSFGVNEQFF	TGTGCCAGCAGTTTCGGGGTCAATGAGCAGTTCTTC
TRBJ1-2	TRBV13	.	CASTPTDSNYGYTF	TGTGCCAGCACACCGACAGATTCGAACTATGGCTACACCTTC
TRBJ1-5	TRBV2	.	CASNWGQGFRQPQHF	TGTGCCAGCAATTGGGGGCAGGGGTTTCGTCAGCCCCAGCATTTT
TRBJ2-1	TRBV13	TRBD2	CASSLVLAGIGEQFF	TGTGCCAGCAGCTTGGTTCTAGCGGGGATTGGCGAGCAGTTCTTC
TRBJ1-1	TRBV14	.	CASSHGQPYTEAFF	TGTGCCAGCAGCCACGGACAGCCGTACACTGAAGCTTTCTTT
TRBJ1-1	TRBV5-1	TRBD1	CASSSGTGRMNTEAFF	TGCGCCAGCAGCTCGGGGACAGGGAGGATGAACACTGAAGCTTTCTTT
TRBJ1-2	TRBV7-2	.	CASSLDGGMAYGYTF	TGTGCCAGCAGCTTAGATGGGGGGATGGCCTATGGCTACACCTTC
TRBJ2-6	TRBV18	.	CASSQASGANVLTF	TGTGCCAGCTCTCAGGCCTCTGGGGCCAACGTCCTGACTTTC